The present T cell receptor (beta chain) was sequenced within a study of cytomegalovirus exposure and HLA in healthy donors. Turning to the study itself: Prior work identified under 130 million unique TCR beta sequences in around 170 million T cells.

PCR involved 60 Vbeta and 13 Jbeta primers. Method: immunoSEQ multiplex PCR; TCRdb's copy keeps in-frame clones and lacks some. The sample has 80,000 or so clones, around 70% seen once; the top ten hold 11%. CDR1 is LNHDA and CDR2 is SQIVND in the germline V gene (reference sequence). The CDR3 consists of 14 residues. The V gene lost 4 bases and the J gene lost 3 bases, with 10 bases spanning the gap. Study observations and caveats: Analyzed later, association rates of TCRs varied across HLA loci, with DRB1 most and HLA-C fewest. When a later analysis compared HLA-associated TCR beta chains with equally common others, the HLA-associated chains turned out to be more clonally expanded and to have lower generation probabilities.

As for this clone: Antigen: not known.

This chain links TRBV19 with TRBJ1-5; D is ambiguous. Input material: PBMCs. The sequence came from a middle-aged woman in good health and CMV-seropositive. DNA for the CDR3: TGTGCCAGTAGTAGGGCTAACGTCAATCAGCCCCAGCATTTT. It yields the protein CASSRANVNQPQHF. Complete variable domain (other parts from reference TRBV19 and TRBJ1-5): DGGITQSPKYLFRKEGQNVTLSCEQNLNHDAMYWYRQDPGQGLRLIYYSQIVNDFQKGDIAEGYSVSREKKESFPLTVTSAQKNPTAFYLCASSRANVNQPQHFGDGTRLSIL.